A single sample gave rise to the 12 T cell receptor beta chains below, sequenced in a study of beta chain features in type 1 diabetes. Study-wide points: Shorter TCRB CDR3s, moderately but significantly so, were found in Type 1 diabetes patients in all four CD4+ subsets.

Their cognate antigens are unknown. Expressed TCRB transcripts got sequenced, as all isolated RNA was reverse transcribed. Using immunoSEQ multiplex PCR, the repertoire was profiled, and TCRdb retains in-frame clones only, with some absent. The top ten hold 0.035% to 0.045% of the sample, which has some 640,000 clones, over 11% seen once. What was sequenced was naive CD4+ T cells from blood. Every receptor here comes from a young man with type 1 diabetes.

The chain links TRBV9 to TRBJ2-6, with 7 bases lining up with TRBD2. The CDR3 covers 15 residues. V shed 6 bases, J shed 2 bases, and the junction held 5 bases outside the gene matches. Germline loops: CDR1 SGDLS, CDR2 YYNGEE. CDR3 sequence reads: CASMREPTGANVLTF. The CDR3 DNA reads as TGTGCCAGCATGCGGGAGCCGACTGGGGCCAACGTCCTGACTTTC.

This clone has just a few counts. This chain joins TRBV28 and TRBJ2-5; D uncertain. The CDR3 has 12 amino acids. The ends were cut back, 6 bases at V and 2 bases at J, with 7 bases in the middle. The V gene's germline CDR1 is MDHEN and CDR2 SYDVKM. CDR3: CASSPRQETQYF. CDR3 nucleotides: TGTGCCAGCAGCCCACGACAAGAGACCCAGTACTTC. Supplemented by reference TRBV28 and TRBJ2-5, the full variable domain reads DVKVTQSSRYLVKRTGEKVFLECVQDMDHENMFWYRQDPGLGLRLIYFSYDVKMKEKGDIPEGYSVSREKKERFSLILESASTNQTSMYLCASSPRQETQYFGPGTRLLVL.

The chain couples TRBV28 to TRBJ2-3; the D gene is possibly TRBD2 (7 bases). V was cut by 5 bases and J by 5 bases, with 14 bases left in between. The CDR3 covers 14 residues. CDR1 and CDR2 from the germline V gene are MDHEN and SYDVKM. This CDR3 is CASSRGGSGDTQYF. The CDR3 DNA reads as TGTGCCAGCAGTCGCGGGGGCTCGGGAGATACGCAGTATTTT.

The CDR3 nucleotides read TGCGCCAGCAGTCAATCTCCCCTATTTGCTGGGGCCCAAGAGACCCAGTACTTC. Translation: CASSQSPLFAGAQETQYF. The chain combines TRBV23-1 with TRBJ2-5, with a weak D call TRBD1 (5 bases). TRBV23-1 is flagged as an ORF with uncertain function. This CDR3 has 18 residues. Trimming removed 0 bases at V and 1 base at J, with 18 bases between.

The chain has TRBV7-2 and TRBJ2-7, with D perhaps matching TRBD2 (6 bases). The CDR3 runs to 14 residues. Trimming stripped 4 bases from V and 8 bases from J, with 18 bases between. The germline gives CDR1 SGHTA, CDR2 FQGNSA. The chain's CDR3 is CASSSRGRDPQQYF. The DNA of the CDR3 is TGTGCCAGCAGCTCCCGAGGGCGGGACCCGCAGCAGTACTTC.

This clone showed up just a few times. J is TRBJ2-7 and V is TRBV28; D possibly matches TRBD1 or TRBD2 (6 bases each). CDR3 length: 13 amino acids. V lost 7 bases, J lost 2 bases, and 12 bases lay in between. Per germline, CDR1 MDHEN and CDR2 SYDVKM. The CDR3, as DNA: TGTGCCAGCACCCCGGGGGCCACCTACGAGCAGTACTTC. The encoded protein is CASTPGATYEQYF.

The CDR3 loop reads CASSGADHEQFF. As DNA, the CDR3 is TGTGCCAGCAGCGGGGCAGACCATGAGCAGTTCTTC. This chain connects TRBV9 to TRBJ2-1; D unresolved. Between the trimmed V and J ends, which lost 3 bases and 8 bases, there was a span of 9 bases. Germline CDR1 is SGDLS and CDR2 is YYNGEE. CDR3 size: 12 residues.

Here the CDR3 DNA reads TGTGCCAGCGGGACTATCCAGCCCCAGCATTTT. The encoded protein is CASGTIQPQHF. The chain combines TRBV2 with TRBJ1-5, with a weak D call TRBD1 (5 bases). CDR1 is SNHLY and CDR2 is FYNNEI in the germline V gene. The ends were cut back, 8 bases at V and 7 bases at J, with 9 bases in the middle. The CDR3 runs 11 residues. Based on the CDR3 plus reference TRBV2 and TRBJ1-5, the full variable domain is EPEVTQTPSHQVTQMGQEVILRCVPISNHLYFYWYRQILGQKVEFLVSFYNNEISEKSEIFDDQFSVERPDGSNFTLKIRSTKLEDSAMYFCASGTIQPQHFGDGTRLSIL.

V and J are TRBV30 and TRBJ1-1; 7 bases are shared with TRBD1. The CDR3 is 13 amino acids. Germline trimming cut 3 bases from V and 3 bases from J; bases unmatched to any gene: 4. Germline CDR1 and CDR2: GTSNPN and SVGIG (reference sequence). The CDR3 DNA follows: TGTGCCTGGAGACAGGGGTCGTACACTGAAGCTTTCTTT. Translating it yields CAWRQGSYTEAFF.

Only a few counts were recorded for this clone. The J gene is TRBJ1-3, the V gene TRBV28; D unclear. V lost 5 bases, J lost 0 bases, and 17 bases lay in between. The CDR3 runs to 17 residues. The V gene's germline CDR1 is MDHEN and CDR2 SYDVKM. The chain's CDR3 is CASSPTSMRDSGNTIYF. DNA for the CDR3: TGTGCCAGCAGTCCTACGAGTATGCGGGACTCTGGAAACACCATATATTTT.

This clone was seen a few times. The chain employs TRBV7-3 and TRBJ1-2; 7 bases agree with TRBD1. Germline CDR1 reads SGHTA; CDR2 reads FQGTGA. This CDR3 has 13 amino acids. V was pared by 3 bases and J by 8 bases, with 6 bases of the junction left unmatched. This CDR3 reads CASSFRDSGGYTF. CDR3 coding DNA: TGTGCCAGCAGCTTCAGGGACAGTGGAGGCTACACCTTC.

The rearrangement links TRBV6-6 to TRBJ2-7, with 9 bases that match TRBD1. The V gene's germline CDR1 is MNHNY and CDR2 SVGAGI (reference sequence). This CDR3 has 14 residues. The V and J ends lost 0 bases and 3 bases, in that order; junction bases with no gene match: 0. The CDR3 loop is CASSYSDRGYEQYF. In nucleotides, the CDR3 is TGTGCCAGCAGTTACTCGGACAGGGGCTACGAGCAGTACTTC.